The 28 T cell receptor beta chains below all came from one sample that was sequenced in a study of control samples from healthy donors and cancer patients. Produced via immunoSEQ multiplex PCR; TCRdb's table is partial and in-frame only. The table shows over 80,000 clones, with roughly 80% occurring only once. The specimen sequenced was blood. The receptors were gathered from a man younger than 45 in good health.

The V call is TRBV2, the J call TRBJ2-2; perhaps D is TRBD1 or TRBD2 (5 bases each). V was trimmed by 6 bases and J by 1 base, leaving 12 bases between them. This CDR3 region has 15 residues. The V gene's germline CDR1 is SNHLY and CDR2 FYNNEI. The CDR3 nucleotides are TGTGCCAGCAGGGCCGGGACGGAGAACACCGGGGAGCTGTTTTTT. It encodes CASRAGTENTGELFF.

This clone was recorded once. This rearrangement joins TRBV5-1 to TRBJ2-5, with D unclear. This CDR3 has 14 residues. The germline V gene encodes CDR1 SGHRS and CDR2 YFSETQ. V shed 4 bases and J shed 4 bases, with 14 bases lying between them. The CDR3 region has the DNA TGCGCCAGCAGCCGACCAGAGACCCCAGAGACCCAGTACTTC. Its translation is CASSRPETPETQYF.

This CDR3 reads CASRTGGVRYEQYF. The CDR3 coding sequence is TGTGCCAGCAGGACAGGGGGCGTAAGGTACGAGCAGTACTTC. The V gene is TRBV6-5, the J gene TRBJ2-7, with 10 nucleotides matching TRBD1. CDR1 and CDR2 (germline): MNHEY, SVGAGI. V shed 6 bases, J shed 4 bases, and the junction held 6 bases outside the gene matches. This CDR3 contains 14 residues.

The rearrangement uses TRBV7-8 and TRBJ1-2, with D perhaps matching TRBD1 (6 bases). V was pared by 0 bases and J by 8 bases, with 16 bases between. The CDR3 consists of 15 residues. From germline, CDR1 is SGHVS and CDR2 FQNEAQ. The CDR3 reads CASSLARLAGEGYTF. Here the CDR3 DNA reads TGTGCCAGCAGCTTAGCGAGGTTGGCAGGGGAAGGCTACACCTTC.

The chain recombines TRBV3-1 (or the pseudogene TRBV3-2) with TRBJ2-7; a weak D match, TRBD2 (5 bases). The CDR3 loop spans 12 amino acids. The V and J ends lost 3 bases and 6 bases respectively, with 9 bases between them. Per the germline V gene, CDR1 is LGHDT and CDR2 is YNNKEL (reference sequence). The CDR3 sequence is CASSQSGFEQYF. As DNA, the CDR3 is TGTGCCAGCAGCCAGAGCGGATTCGAGCAGTACTTC.

This chain joins TRBV19 and TRBJ1-2, with D uncertain. V was clipped by 1 base and J by 6 bases, with 12 bases between them. This CDR3 has 14 residues. CDR1 and CDR2 from the germline V gene are LNHDA and SQIVND (reference sequence). CDR3 protein: CASSIVSNGHGYTF. The CDR3 DNA sequence: TGTGCCAGTAGTATAGTAAGTAATGGACATGGCTACACCTTC.

V is TRBV27 and J is TRBJ2-1; 10 bases fit TRBD2. This CDR3 spans 17 amino acids. Germline CDR1 reads MNHEY; CDR2 reads SMNVEV (reference sequence). Trimming removed 6 bases from V and 0 bases from J; junction bases left unmatched: 8. The chain's CDR3 is CASSYLTSGISYNEQFF. CDR3 in DNA: TGTGCCAGCAGCTACCTTACTAGCGGGATCTCCTACAATGAGCAGTTCTTC.

J is TRBJ2-3 and V is TRBV28, with no clear D. The CDR3 has 13 residues. V shed 2 bases and J shed 2 bases, with 5 bases lying between them. The germline V gene encodes CDR1 MDHEN and CDR2 SYDVKM. The CDR3 DNA reads TGTGCCAGCAGTTTAGTTGTCACAGATACGCAGTATTTT. This translates into CASSLVVTDTQYF.

The chain links TRBV20-1 to TRBJ1-2, with D uncertain. Germline lookup yields CDR1 DFQATT and CDR2 SNEGSKA (reference sequence). Trimming removed 3 bases from V and 2 bases from J, with 10 bases in between. The CDR3 has 13 residues. For the CDR3, the DNA is TGCAGTGCTAGTGTTTCCGGGAACTATGGCTACACCTTC. Translated, it gives CSASVSGNYGYTF.

This chain links TRBV5-1 with TRBJ2-1; weak D call: TRBD2 (6 bases). Trimming cost V 8 bases and J 3 bases, with 12 bases left between them. The germline gives CDR1 SGHRS, CDR2 YFSETQ. The CDR3 loop spans 13 amino acids. CDR3 nucleotides: TGCGCCAGTGGGTTCGGGAGCTACAATGAGCAGTTCTTC. Amino acids: CASGFGSYNEQFF.

The chain has TRBV2 and TRBJ2-7, with TRBD1 matching over 9 bases. Germline V gene sequence: CDR1 SNHLY, CDR2 FYNNEI. This CDR3 region has 14 residues. The ends lost 6 bases at V and 1 base at J; junction bases unmatched: 4. CDR3 in amino acids: CASRGGTGSYEQYF. Here the CDR3 DNA reads TGTGCCAGCAGGGGCGGGACAGGGTCCTACGAGCAGTACTTC.

This sequence joins TRBV7-9 and TRBJ2-7; 8 bases align to TRBD1. Germline V gene data show CDR1 as SEHNR and CDR2 as FQNEAQ (reference sequence). The CDR3 runs 14 residues. V trimming: 4 bases; J trimming: 5 bases; junction bases outside the gene matches: 7. The CDR3 DNA sequence: TGTGCCAGCAGCTCCGTGACAGGGGTACACGAGCAGTACTTC. Protein: CASSSVTGVHEQYF.

The chain carries TRBV5-4 and TRBJ2-1, with 10 positions matching TRBD1. Trimming cost V 0 bases and J 3 bases; bases outside gene matches: 9. The length of the CDR3 is 18 residues. From germline, CDR1 is SGHNT and CDR2 YYREEE (reference sequence). The CDR3 spells CASSLGQGATVLYNEQFF. CDR3 bases: TGTGCCAGCAGCTTGGGACAGGGGGCTACTGTTCTCTACAATGAGCAGTTCTTC.

The genes are TRBV6-6 and TRBJ2-7; 10 bases are a match to TRBD1. The germline gives CDR1 MNHNY, CDR2 SVGAGI (reference sequence). The CDR3 runs to 15 residues. V lost 4 bases, J lost 2 bases, and 5 bases stayed unmatched. The chain's CDR3 is CASSWDRGMAYEQYF. CDR3 in DNA: TGTGCCAGCAGTTGGGACAGGGGCATGGCCTACGAGCAGTACTTC.

V gene TRBV2 combines with J gene TRBJ2-7; D unresolved. Trimming shortened V by 8 bases and J by 1 base, and 9 bases separated the two germline ends. This CDR3 spans 12 amino acids. In germline, CDR1 is SNHLY, CDR2 FYNNEI. The CDR3: CASAAASYEQYF. The CDR3 DNA is TGTGCCAGCGCGGCCGCATCCTACGAGCAGTACTTC.

This chain joins TRBV24-1 and TRBJ1-2; 8 bases are a match to TRBD1. The junction had 7 bases not matched to a gene; V was cut back by 4 bases and J by 4 bases. The germline V gene encodes CDR1 KGHDR and CDR2 SFDVKD. The CDR3 is made up of 15 amino acids. CDR3 protein: CATSDPGQGVYGYTF. CDR3 in DNA: TGTGCCACCAGTGACCCCGGACAGGGAGTCTATGGCTACACCTTC.

This clone showed up just a few times. The chain recombines TRBV2 with TRBJ1-4; D is unresolved. This CDR3 has 17 residues. The ends were cut back, 4 bases at V and 0 bases at J, with 15 bases in the middle. Germline CDR1 SNHLY, CDR2 FYNNEI. The CDR3 DNA reads as TGTGCCAGCAGTGCAACCCCTAAGTACGCAACTAATGAAAAACTGTTTTTT. The encoded protein is CASSATPKYATNEKLFF. Using reference TRBV2 and TRBJ1-4 for the parts outside the CDR3, the full variable domain is EPEVTQTPSHQVTQMGQEVILRCVPISNHLYFYWYRQILGQKVEFLVSFYNNEISEKSEIFDDQFSVERPDGSNFTLKIRSTKLEDSAMYFCASSATPKYATNEKLFFGSGTQLSVL.

Only a few counts were recorded for this clone. The chain combines TRBV11-2 with TRBJ1-5, with no clear D. The V gene lost 1 base and the J gene lost 2 bases, with 12 bases spanning the gap. The CDR3 has 16 amino acids. The germline CDR1 and CDR2 sequences are SGHAT and FQNNGV. The chain's CDR3 is CASSLGEGWGNQPQHF. As DNA, the CDR3 is TGTGCCAGCAGCTTAGGAGAGGGTTGGGGCAATCAGCCCCAGCATTTT.

The rearrangement links TRBV6-1 to TRBJ1-1, with D perhaps TRBD1 (5 bases). V lost 2 bases to trimming and J lost 5 bases, with 15 bases between them. Germline assignment: CDR1 MNHNS and CDR2 SASEGT. This CDR3 has 15 amino acids. DNA of the CDR3: TGTGCCAGCAGTGAATCATCAGGGATGGGGACTGAAGCTTTCTTT. It yields the protein CASSESSGMGTEAFF.

This rearrangement joins TRBV30 to TRBJ2-3; D is possibly TRBD1 or TRBD2 (5 bases each). The germline V and J ends were trimmed by 2 bases and 2 bases, with 17 bases remaining between them. The germline CDR1 and CDR2 sequences are GTSNPN and SVGIG (reference sequence). The CDR3 is made up of 16 amino acids. DNA of the CDR3: TGTGCCTGGAGTAGGGGCCTCGTGAGGGACACAGATACGCAGTATTTT. It encodes CAWSRGLVRDTDTQYF.

This clone was observed a single time. The V gene is TRBV7-3, the J gene TRBJ2-3, with 7 bases matching TRBD1. Germline V gives CDR1 SGHTA, CDR2 FQGTGA. V was pared by 5 bases and J by 7 bases, with 9 bases of the junction left unmatched. This CDR3 is 14 amino acids long. The CDR3 loop reads CASSLDRAPNTQYF. CDR3 bases: TGTGCCAGCAGCCTAGACAGGGCCCCTAATACGCAGTATTTT.

The chain combines TRBV5-8 with TRBJ2-1, with D possibly matching TRBD2 (5 bases). Per germline, CDR1 SGHTS and CDR2 YDEGEE. The CDR3 spans 15 residues. V was cut by 2 bases and J by 3 bases, with 12 bases left in between. CDR3 loop: CASSFGQRHYNEQFF. CDR3 coding DNA: TGTGCCAGCAGCTTCGGCCAGCGGCACTACAATGAGCAGTTCTTC.

A few counts support this clone. The CDR3 coding sequence is TGTGCCAGCAGACGGACAGAGGAAAATTCACCCCTCCACTTT. Protein product: CASRRTEENSPLHF. The chain links TRBV6-5 to TRBJ1-6, with D possibly TRBD1 on 6 matching bases. The CDR3 extends over 14 amino acids. The V gene lost 6 bases and the J gene lost 7 bases, with 13 bases spanning the gap. Germline-derived CDR1 and CDR2 are MNHEY and SVGAGI.

V and J are TRBV19 and TRBJ1-3; 7 bases match TRBD1. V trimming: 4 bases; J trimming: 9 bases; junction bases outside the gene matches: 3. The CDR3 has 12 residues. Germline V gene sequence: CDR1 LNHDA, CDR2 SQIVND (reference sequence). The CDR3 loop reads CASSTRQGTIYF. The CDR3 nucleotides are TGTGCCAGTAGTACAAGACAGGGCACCATATATTTT.

The chain joins TRBV9 to TRBJ1-2; no clear D gene. CDR1 and CDR2 from the germline V gene are SGDLS and YYNGEE. This CDR3 has 16 amino acids. Trimming took off 1 base at V and 4 bases at J, with 17 bases between the two ends. The CDR3 spells CASSVSLEGSTYGYTF. The CDR3, as DNA: TGTGCCAGCAGCGTATCCCTGGAGGGCAGTACCTATGGCTACACCTTC.

By share, this clone ranks as medium-sized. Written as DNA, the CDR3 is TGTGCCAGCTCCCTGGGGTATAGCAATCAGCCCCAGCATTTT. Protein: CASSLGYSNQPQHF. This chain links TRBV19 with TRBJ1-5, with D unresolved. CDR3 length: 14 residues. CDR1 is LNHDA, CDR2 SQIVND, per germline (reference sequence). V was pared by 9 bases and J by 0 bases, with 12 bases between. The variable domain in full, with the rest retrieved from reference TRBV19 and TRBJ1-5, is DGGITQSPKYLFRKEGQNVTLSCEQNLNHDAMYWYRQDPGQGLRLIYYSQIVNDFQKGDIAEGYSVSREKKESFPLTVTSAQKNPTAFYLCASSLGYSNQPQHFGDGTRLSIL.

V is TRBV10-3 and J is TRBJ2-2; D is uncertain. There are 12 residues in the CDR3. Germline loops: CDR1 ENHRY, CDR2 SYGVKD. V was cut by 8 bases and J by 2 bases, with 6 bases left in between. The CDR3 sequence: CAISSNTGELFF. In DNA form, the CDR3 reads TGTGCCATCTCTTCAAACACCGGGGAGCTGTTTTTT.

This chain links TRBV5-1 with TRBJ1-1, with 12 bases matching TRBD1. Germline V CDR1 and CDR2: SGHRS, YFSETQ. The CDR3 length is 16 residues. The J segment lost 0 bases and the V segment lost 3 bases, leaving 3 bases of the junction unmatched. The CDR3, as DNA: TGCGCCAGCAGCTGGGGACAGGGGGCCATGAACACTGAAGCTTTCTTT. Protein product: CASSWGQGAMNTEAFF.